This T cell receptor (beta chain) comes out of a study of blood T cell repertoires in COVID-19. On the study more broadly: Donors in the United States, Italy and Spain gave samples during acute or convalescent COVID-19. Sources were T cells, B-cell-depleted T cells, or PBMCs; the material itself was cDNA or gDNA.

Enrollment of patients from Seattle took place during active infection, with longitudinal follow-up. How the authors handled the data: Reference gene primer amplification yielded estimated nucleated cell counts. Sequencing used immunoSEQ multiplex PCR; TCRdb keeps in-frame clones, though not all of them. V and J calls and clone size come straight from that table; D and trimming were deduced from the DNA. The sample holds 200,000 or so clones, approximately 81% seen once. V lost 5 bases and J lost 10; bases outside the gene matches: 8. Germline lookup yields CDR1 SGHTA and CDR2 FQGNSA. This CDR3 is built from 14 residues.

The sample taken for sequencing was peripheral blood. This clonotype was sampled from a woman aged 80 or over with COVID-19, enrolled during active disease. The chain links TRBV7-2 to TRBJ1-6, with 7 nucleotides matching TRBD1. This CDR3 reads CASSLGQAISPLHF. The CDR3 bases are TGTGCCAGCAGCCTCGGACAGGCAATCTCACCCCTCCACTTT.